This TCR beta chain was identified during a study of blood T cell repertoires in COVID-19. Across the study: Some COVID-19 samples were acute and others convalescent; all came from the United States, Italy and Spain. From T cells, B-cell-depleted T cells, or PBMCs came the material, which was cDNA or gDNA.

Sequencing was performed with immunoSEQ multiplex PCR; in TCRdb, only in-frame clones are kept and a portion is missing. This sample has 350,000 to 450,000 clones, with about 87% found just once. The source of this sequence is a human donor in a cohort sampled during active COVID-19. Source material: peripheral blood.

The CDR3 spells CASSEGPLYEQYF. CDR3 nucleotide sequence: TGTGCCAGCAGTGAGGGGCCTCTCTACGAGCAGTACTTC. The chain joins TRBV6-1 to TRBJ2-7, with D perhaps matching TRBD1 (5 bases). From germline, CDR1 is MNHNS and CDR2 SASEGT. This CDR3 spans 13 amino acids. V lost 3 bases and J lost 3, with 9 bases in between.